The 10 T cell receptor beta chains below come from one sample, sequenced in a study of blood T cell repertoires in COVID-19. Libraries were prepared by immunoSEQ multiplex PCR; TCRdb keeps only in-frame clonotypes and omits some of them. The sample has fewer than 450,000 clones, 88% seen once. The material sequenced was PBMCs or T cells enriched from blood (not recorded which). These receptors were taken from a woman between 35 and 50 years old with acute COVID-19.

The chain uses TRBV29-1 and TRBJ2-2, with TRBD2 as a possible D gene (6 bases). V lost 0 bases and J 12 bases, leaving 11 bases between the germline ends. The CDR3 runs to 12 residues. Germline V gene data show CDR1 as SQVTM and CDR2 as ANQGSEA. The CDR3 DNA reads as TGCAGCGTTGAAGATCGGAGGGGAAAGCTGTTTTTT. It codes for CSVEDRRGKLFF.

The rearrangement uses TRBV30 and TRBJ1-6, with TRBD1 matching over 9 bases. The CDR3 length is 13 residues. V shed 8 bases, J shed 3 bases, and the junction held 2 bases outside the gene matches. Germline CDR1 and CDR2: GTSNPN and SVGIG (reference sequence). The CDR3 here is CAQDRGYNSPLHF. The DNA for the CDR3 is TGTGCCCAGGACAGGGGCTATAATTCACCCCTCCACTTT.

The chain is built from TRBV2 and TRBJ2-3, with D possibly being TRBD2 (5 bases). The CDR3 loop spans 16 amino acids. The V end lost 3 bases, the J end lost 0 bases, and 13 bases lay between the germline ends. Germline V CDR1 and CDR2: SNHLY, FYNNEI. CDR3 residues: CASSDGLHPSTDTQYF. As DNA, the CDR3 is TGTGCCAGCAGTGATGGACTTCATCCTAGCACAGATACGCAGTATTTT.

In its sample, this clone was seen once. CDR3 sequence (DNA): TGTGCCAGCAGTCGGAGGGGTTACGACGAGCAGTACTTC. Protein: CASSRRGYDEQYF. The chain joins TRBV25-1 to TRBJ2-7; D may be TRBD2 (6 bases). This CDR3 comprises 13 residues. Looked up from germline, CDR1 is MGHDK and CDR2 is SYGVNS. Trimming removed 5 bases at V and 5 bases at J, with 13 bases between.

The chain carries TRBV19 and TRBJ2-1; D uncertain. CDR3 size: 13 residues. V was trimmed by 7 bases and J by 6 bases, leaving 13 bases between them. Germline CDR1 reads LNHDA; CDR2 reads SQIVND (reference sequence). The CDR3 DNA sequence: TGTGCCAGTAACGTGATTGGCCGCAATGAGCAGTTCTTC. It is translated as CASNVIGRNEQFF.

This clone was found once. The DNA of the CDR3 is TGTGCCAGTAGTATAGCCCCAGGGTTGGATCAGCCCCAGCATTTT. Encoded protein: CASSIAPGLDQPQHF. This sequence joins TRBV19 and TRBJ1-5; possibly TRBD1 for D (5 bases). The V and J ends lost 1 base and 5 bases respectively, with 12 bases between them. From germline, CDR1 is LNHDA and CDR2 SQIVND (reference sequence). This CDR3 has 15 residues.

The rearrangement links TRBV7-8 to TRBJ2-1; TRBD2 matches 14 bases. CDR3 length: 18 residues. V gave up 5 bases and J gave up 3 bases; unmatched junction bases: 9. Germline CDR1 SGHVS, CDR2 FQNEAQ. CDR3 region: CASSPRLAGGPFYNEQFF. Written as DNA, the CDR3 is TGTGCCAGCAGCCCACGACTAGCGGGGGGGCCCTTCTACAATGAGCAGTTCTTC.

The J gene is TRBJ2-7, the V gene TRBV5-6; 8 positions agree with TRBD1. J was trimmed by 3 bases and V by 3 bases; bases with no gene match: 2. The CDR3 is 13 residues long. Germline assignment: CDR1 SGHDT and CDR2 YYEEEE. The CDR3 bases are TGTGCCAGCAGCTGGGACAGGTACTACGAGCAGTACTTC. Residues: CASSWDRYYEQYF.

The V gene is TRBV4-1, the J gene TRBJ1-1, with D possibly being TRBD1 (6 bases). The CDR3 is 14 residues long. With 3 bases removed from V and 1 base from J, the gap between germline ends came to 9 bases. Germline lookup yields CDR1 MGHRA and CDR2 YSYEKL. The CDR3 protein is CASSQGTPNTEAFF. CDR3 bases: TGCGCCAGCAGCCAGGGGACACCGAACACTGAAGCTTTCTTT.

The genes are TRBV9 and TRBJ1-5; a weak D match, TRBD1 (5 bases). Germline CDR1 and CDR2: SGDLS and YYNGEE. This CDR3 is built from 15 residues. The V end was cut by 0 bases, the J end by 5 bases, with 12 bases between. DNA of the CDR3: TGTGCCAGCAGCGTAGAGGCAGGGAGGGATCAGCCCCAGCATTTT. Translation gives CASSVEAGRDQPQHF.